One and the same sample provided the 25 T cell receptor beta chains below, sequenced in a study of blood T cells in healthy people across ages. With a J-beta primer mix and a sample-barcoded 5' primer, a second PCR ran 7 to 11 cycles. In TCRdb, the 5' RACE reads were re-called with MiXCR into one record per CDR3 protein. The sample holds hundreds of thousands of distinct CDR3 sequences, around 20% seen once. The specimen sequenced was blood. The source of these receptors is a man between 70 and 80 years old in good health.

The gene calls are TRBV7-2 and TRBJ2-5; TRBD1 matches at 8 bases. The CDR3 loop spans 16 amino acids. V dropped 3 bases and J dropped 0; count of bases not matched to a gene: 6. From germline, CDR1 is SGHTA and CDR2 FQGNSA. In DNA form, the CDR3 reads TGTGCCAGCAGCTTTAGTGTGACAGGGGACCAAGAGACCCAGTACTTC. Translated, it gives CASSFSVTGDQETQYF.

This clonotype was seen at least ten times. CDR3 amino acids: CASSPGLLAELDNEQFF. Written as DNA, the CDR3 is TGTGCCAGCAGTCCCGGCCTTTTAGCAGAGCTGGACAATGAGCAGTTCTTC. The rearrangement joins TRBV25-1 to TRBJ2-1; D gene unclear. CDR1 and CDR2 from the germline V gene are MGHDK and SYGVNS. This CDR3 is 17 amino acids long. Trimming pared 5 bases from V and 5 bases from J, leaving 22 bases between.

In regard to this clonotype: Possible read error: a much larger clone is one base away. This rearrangement joins TRBV6-2 or TRBV6-3 to TRBJ2-5; 9 nucleotides agree with TRBD2. The CDR3 length is 17 residues. V lost 0 bases, J lost 13 bases, and 18 bases stayed unmatched. Looked up from germline, CDR1 is MNHEY and CDR2 is SVGEGT. The chain's CDR3 is CASSYSPASGKIYERYF. In DNA, the CDR3 is TGTGCCAGCAGTTACTCCCCGGCTAGCGGGAAAATCTACGAGCGGTACTTC.

This clonotype has only a few counts. V usage is TRBV18 and J usage is TRBJ2-1, with TRBD2 matching over 7 bases. J was trimmed by 0 bases and V by 4 bases; bases with no gene match: 6. The CDR3 extends over 16 amino acids. Germline CDR1 and CDR2: KGHSH and LQKENI. The CDR3: CASSLLATSSYNEQFF. The CDR3 DNA reads TGTGCCAGCTCACTACTAGCGACAAGCTCCTACAATGAGCAGTTCTTC.

The table lists this clonotype with a few counts. The CDR3 sequence: CASSEKRSSYEQYF. CDR3 nucleotides: TGTGCCAGCAGTGAGAAGAGGAGCTCCTACGAGCAGTACTTC. The V call is TRBV2, the J call TRBJ2-7; D not certain. The CDR3 is made up of 14 amino acids. The V end was cut by 3 bases, the J end by 0 bases, with 9 bases between. Germline CDR1 SNHLY, CDR2 FYNNEI. Using reference TRBV2 and TRBJ2-7 for the parts outside the CDR3, the full variable domain is EPEVTQTPSHQVTQMGQEVILRCVPISNHLYFYWYRQILGQKVEFLVSFYNNEISEKSEIFDDQFSVERPDGSNFTLKIRSTKLEDSAMYFCASSEKRSSYEQYFGPGTRLTVT.

In this sample, this clonotype turned up a few times. The rearrangement links TRBV24-1 to TRBJ2-1; D is uncertain. CDR1 is KGHDR and CDR2 is SFDVKD in the germline V gene. Trimming pared 3 bases from V and 7 bases from J, leaving 9 bases between. This CDR3 is 13 amino acids long. CDR3 nucleotides: TGTGCCACCAGTGATCCCTCCGTAAATGAGCAGTTCTTC. It specifies CATSDPSVNEQFF.

This clonotype was seen only a few times. The chain carries TRBV24-1 and TRBJ1-4; D gene unclear. CDR1 KGHDR and CDR2 SFDVKD come from the germline V gene. Trimming left V 5 bases short and J 9 bases short, with 9 bases between. This CDR3 is built from 12 residues. The CDR3 coding sequence is TGTGCCACCAGTGGCGACAATAAAAAACTGTTTTTT. Protein sequence: CATSGDNKKLFF.

This clonotype appeared a few times. This chain joins TRBV6-1 and TRBJ2-5, with TRBD2 as a possible D gene (6 bases). The DNA end lines up better with TRBJ2-7; the J call may be wrong. Germline loops: CDR1 MNHNS, CDR2 SASEGT. The CDR3 is made up of 16 amino acids. CDR3 sequence reads: CASSDKGRWSSNEQYF. Written as DNA, the CDR3 is TGTGCCAGCAGTGACAAGGGGAGGTGGAGCTCTAACGAGCAGTACTTC.

The chain uses TRBV2 and TRBJ2-7, with 10 bases fitting TRBD2. Germline V gene sequence: CDR1 SNHLY, CDR2 FYNNEI. The CDR3 length is 15 residues. Losses at the gene ends were 3 bases for V and 4 bases for J; bases not matched to a gene: 6. CDR3 sequence (DNA): TGTGCCAGCAGTGACTTTCCTAGCGGGAGTTACGAGCAGTACTTC. Translating it yields CASSDFPSGSYEQYF.

Only a few counts were recorded for this clonotype. The V gene is TRBV6-5, the J gene TRBJ2-2, with 7 bases aligning to TRBD1. Germline values: CDR1 MNHEY, CDR2 SVGAGI. The CDR3 has 15 amino acids. Germline trimming cut 6 bases from V and 3 bases from J; bases unmatched to any gene: 7. CDR3 sequence reads: CASRRGPVYTGELFF. CDR3 in DNA: TGTGCCAGCAGGAGGGGGCCCGTGTACACCGGGGAGCTGTTTTTT.

This clonotype was counted between two and nine times. The rearrangement uses TRBV7-9 and TRBJ2-1, with 9 bases matching TRBD1. The J call may be incorrect, as the DNA end agrees better with TRBJ2-7. Germline loops: CDR1 SEHNR, CDR2 FQNEAQ (reference sequence). The CDR3 is made up of 13 amino acids. The CDR3 here is CASSPQGAGEQYF. CDR3 bases: TGTGCCAGCAGCCCACAGGGGGCCGGCGAGCAGTACTTC.

V is TRBV3-1 and J is TRBJ2-5; perhaps TRBD1 as D (5 bases). The CDR3 totals 16 residues. With 3 bases removed from V and 3 bases from J, the gap between germline ends came to 17 bases. CDR1 LGHDT and CDR2 YNNKEL come from the germline V gene (reference sequence). The CDR3 sequence is CASSHPGAVGKETQYF. The CDR3 coding sequence is TGTGCCAGCAGCCATCCTGGGGCGGTGGGGAAAGAGACCCAGTACTTC.

The V gene is TRBV29-1, the J gene TRBJ2-6; D call uncertain. Germline CDR1 is SQVTM and CDR2 is ANQGSEA. Trimming removed 3 bases at V and 0 bases at J, with 6 bases between. This CDR3 contains 14 residues. This chain's CDR3 is CSVDHSSGANVLTF. The CDR3 nucleotides read TGCAGCGTTGACCACTCCTCTGGGGCCAACGTCCTGACTTTC.

The chain uses TRBV10-3 and TRBJ2-7; 7 nucleotides agree with TRBD1. After removal of 6 bases from V and 5 bases from J, the junction contained 4 bases not matched to a gene. In germline, CDR1 is ENHRY, CDR2 SYGVKD. The CDR3 totals 12 residues. The chain's CDR3 is CAIRQGSHEQYF. The CDR3 DNA reads TGTGCCATCAGACAGGGGTCCCACGAGCAGTACTTC.

This chain joins TRBV12-3 or TRBV12-4 and TRBJ2-7; D gene uncertain. CDR3 size: 13 residues. V shed 3 bases and J shed 5 bases, with 11 bases lying between them. The chain's CDR3 is CASSFRLVHEQYF. The CDR3 region has the DNA TGTGCCAGCAGTTTTCGTCTAGTCCACGAGCAGTACTTC.

The rearrangement joins TRBV5-1 to TRBJ2-4, with D possibly being TRBD2 (6 bases). Germline CDR1 is SGHRS and CDR2 is YFSETQ. This CDR3 region has 15 residues. V lost 7 bases, J lost 2 bases, and 16 bases lay in between. The CDR3 nucleotides read TGCGCCAGCCAAGGCGGGGTGGGGCCCAAAAACATTCAGTACTTC. This sequence encodes CASQGGVGPKNIQYF.

This sequence joins TRBV4-1 and TRBJ2-3; 12 bases agree with TRBD2. Germline V gene sequence: CDR1 MGHRA, CDR2 YSYEKL. The CDR3 runs to 16 residues. V was pared by 2 bases and J by 7 bases, with 7 bases of the junction left unmatched. The CDR3 sequence is CASSQPRLAGANTQYF. The CDR3 DNA reads TGCGCCAGCAGCCAACCTAGACTAGCGGGAGCGAATACGCAGTATTTT.

The chain has TRBV7-2 and TRBJ1-6, with TRBD1 identical over 7 bases. The V gene end was trimmed by 4 bases and the J gene end by 6 bases; junction bases not matched to a gene: 6. Germline values: CDR1 SGHTA, CDR2 FQGNSA. This CDR3 contains 15 residues. This CDR3 reads CASSSTGTFNSPLHF. Here the CDR3 DNA reads TGTGCCAGCAGCTCGACAGGGACCTTTAATTCACCCCTCCACTTT.

Regarding this clonotype: Mismatch with germline at one junction end may stem from a read error. This chain connects TRBV11-1 to TRBJ2-5; 8 bases match TRBD1. The CDR3 runs to 15 residues. Looked up from germline, CDR1 is SGHAT and CDR2 is FQDESV (reference sequence). The CDR3 DNA follows: TGTGCCAGCAGTATCATGACAGGGGACCAAGAGACCCAGTACTTT. Translation: CASSIMTGDQETQYF.

This clonotype has only a few counts. V gene TRBV14 combines with J gene TRBJ2-3; 10 positions match TRBD2. This CDR3 has 17 amino acids. From germline, CDR1 is SGHDN and CDR2 FVKESK. Unmatched junction bases numbered 9, after V lost 0 bases and J lost 6 bases. This chain's CDR3 is CASSQEGTSGKWDTQYF. The CDR3 nucleotides read TGTGCCAGCAGCCAAGAAGGTACTAGCGGGAAATGGGATACGCAGTATTTT.

This clonotype has only a few counts. This chain joins TRBV20-1 and TRBJ2-5, with 8 bases identical to TRBD1. With the DNA end fitting TRBJ2-7 better, the J assignment may be wrong. CDR3 size: 11 residues. Per the germline V gene, CDR1 is DFQATT and CDR2 is SNEGSKA (reference sequence). Here the CDR3 reads CSVGQAHEQYF. As DNA, the CDR3 is TGCAGTGTGGGACAGGCCCACGAGCAGTACTTC.

CDR3 sequence reads: CASSETGRTYNEQFF. Here the CDR3 DNA reads TGTGCCAGCAGTGAGACAGGGCGCACCTACAATGAGCAGTTCTTC. The chain links TRBV6-1 to TRBJ2-1; 7 bases line up with TRBD1. Unmatched junction bases numbered 4, after V lost 3 bases and J lost 2 bases. Germline loops: CDR1 MNHNS, CDR2 SASEGT. The CDR3 sequence is 15 residues long.

This clonotype has just a few counts. The chain links TRBV20-1 to TRBJ2-7; D is perhaps TRBD2 (6 bases). Trimming pared 2 bases from V and 4 bases from J, leaving 15 bases between. The CDR3 contains 14 residues. Germline V CDR1 and CDR2: DFQATT, SNEGSKA (reference sequence). CDR3 in amino acids: CSARLASEAYEQYF. CDR3 nucleotide sequence: TGCAGTGCTAGATTGGCTAGCGAAGCTTACGAGCAGTACTTC.

This clonotype appeared a few times. The chain uses TRBV15 and TRBJ2-3, with unresolved D. The germline V gene encodes CDR1 LNHNV and CDR2 YYDKDF (reference sequence). V was shortened by 3 bases and J by 5 bases, with 9 bases between the two germline ends. This CDR3 has 13 amino acids. The CDR3 bases are TGTGCCACCAGCAGTTCGGCGGTAGATACGCAGTATTTT. Translated: CATSSSAVDTQYF.

The chain combines TRBV5-1 with TRBJ2-7; 8 bases map to TRBD2. The length of the CDR3 is 16 residues. The J segment lost 1 base and the V segment lost 0 bases, leaving 6 bases of the junction unmatched. CDR1 is SGHRS and CDR2 is YFSETQ in the germline V gene. CDR3 sequence reads: CASSLAGLARSYEQYF. CDR3 nucleotides: TGCGCCAGCAGCTTGGCTGGACTAGCAAGGTCCTACGAGCAGTACTTC. The full variable domain, rest sourced from reference TRBV5-1 and TRBJ2-7, is KAGVTQTPRYLIKTRGQQVTLSCSPISGHRSVSWYQQTPGQGLQFLFEYFSETQRNKGNFPGRFSGRQFSNSRSEMNVSTLELGDSALYLCASSLAGLARSYEQYFGPGTRLTVT.